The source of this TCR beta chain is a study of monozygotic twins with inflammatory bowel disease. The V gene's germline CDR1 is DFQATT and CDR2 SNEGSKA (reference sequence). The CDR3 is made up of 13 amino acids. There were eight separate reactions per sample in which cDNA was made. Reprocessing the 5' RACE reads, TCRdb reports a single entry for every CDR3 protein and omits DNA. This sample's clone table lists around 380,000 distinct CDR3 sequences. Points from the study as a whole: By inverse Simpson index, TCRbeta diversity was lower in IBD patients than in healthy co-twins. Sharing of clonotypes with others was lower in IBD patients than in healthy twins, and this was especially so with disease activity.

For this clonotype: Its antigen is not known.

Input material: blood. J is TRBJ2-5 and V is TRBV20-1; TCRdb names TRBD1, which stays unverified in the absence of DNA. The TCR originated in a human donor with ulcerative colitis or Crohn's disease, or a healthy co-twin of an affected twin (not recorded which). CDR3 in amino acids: CSARGHPGETQYF.